Below are 3 T cell receptor beta chains sequenced from a single sample in a study of T cell changes during pregnancy in multiple sclerosis. The assay was immunoSEQ multiplex PCR, and TCRdb's table has in-frame clones only and misses some. This table has more than 70,000 clones, 93% appearing once. Material: peripheral blood, obtained in the second trimester of pregnancy. These receptors were obtained from a female donor with multiple sclerosis, enrolled in a pregnancy study.

The CDR3 spells CASSPTFGGGSYEQYF. CDR3 sequence (DNA): TGTGCCAGCTCTCCGACGTTCGGGGGGGGCTCCTACGAGCAGTACTTC. V and J are TRBV18 and TRBJ2-7, with 8 positions matching TRBD2. Germline V gene lookup returns CDR1 KGHSH and CDR2 LQKENI. The trim removed 6 bases at V and 0 bases at J, leaving 10 bases unmatched. This CDR3 comprises 16 residues.

The rearrangement joins TRBV5-4 to TRBJ2-7; D is perhaps TRBD2 (6 bases). Germline V gives CDR1 SGHNT, CDR2 YYREEE (reference sequence). Deletions cut 4 bases from V and 0 bases from J, with 11 bases between. CDR3 length: 14 residues. CDR3 bases: TGTGCCAGCAGCGCTCCGGAGGGCTCCTACGAGCAGTACTTC. Translating it yields CASSAPEGSYEQYF.

This clone was observed a single time. The rearrangement uses TRBV5-4 and TRBJ2-7; the D is unclear. The germline CDR1 and CDR2 sequences are SGHNT and YYREEE (reference sequence). V lost 7 bases and J 5 bases, leaving 19 bases between the germline ends. CDR3 length equals 14 residues. The CDR3 DNA reads as TGTGCCAGCGGTGAGGCAGCGTCGTTGAACGAGCAGTACTTC. Protein: CASGEAASLNEQYF.